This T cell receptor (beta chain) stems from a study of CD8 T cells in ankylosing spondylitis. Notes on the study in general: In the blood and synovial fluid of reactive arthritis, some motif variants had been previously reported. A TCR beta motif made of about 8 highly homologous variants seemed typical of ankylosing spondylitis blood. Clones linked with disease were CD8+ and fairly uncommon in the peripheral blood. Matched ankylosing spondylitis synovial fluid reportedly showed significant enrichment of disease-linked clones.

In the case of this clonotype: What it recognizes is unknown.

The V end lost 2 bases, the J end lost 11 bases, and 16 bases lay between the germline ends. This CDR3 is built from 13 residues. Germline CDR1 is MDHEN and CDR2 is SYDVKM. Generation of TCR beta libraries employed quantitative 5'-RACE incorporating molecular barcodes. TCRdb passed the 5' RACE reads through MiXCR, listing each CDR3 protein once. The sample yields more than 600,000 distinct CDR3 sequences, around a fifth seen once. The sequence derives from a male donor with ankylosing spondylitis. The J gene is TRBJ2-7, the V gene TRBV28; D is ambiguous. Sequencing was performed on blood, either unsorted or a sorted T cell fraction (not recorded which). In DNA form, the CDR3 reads TGTGCCAGCAGTTTAGTCCAAGGGTTGGGGAAGTACTTC. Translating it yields CASSLVQGLGKYF.